These 29 T cell receptor beta chains were all obtained from the same sample, sequenced in a study of CD8+CD57+ T cells in acquired aplastic anemia (dated by TCRdb to 2016 to 2019). Flow cytometry had shown CD8+CD57+ cell expansion in the patients selected for sequencing. Data came from an Illumina HiSeq 2000. TCR beta VDJ combination and CDR3 sequence profiling used genomic DNA as the template. TCRdb applied fastp at Q25 and MiXCR to the public reads, then kept only in-frame beta chains. CDR3 protein sequences are deduplicated, and each keeps its most common genes and DNA. The sample table contains a few hundred thousand distinct CDR3 sequences; only one count was recorded for around 82% of them. Clones ranked in the top ten supply 40% to 55% of the sample. Sequencing input: sorted CD4+, CD8+, or CD8+CD57+ T cells (not recorded which) from PBMCs. These receptor sequences come from a human donor with aplastic anemia.

The chain couples TRBV4-1 to TRBJ2-7; the match to TRBD1 covers 9 bases. With 5 bases clipped from V and 2 bases from J, the junction kept 7 bases outside the gene matches. CDR3 length: 15 amino acids. CDR1 and CDR2 (germline): MGHRA, YSYEKL. CDR3 sequence reads: CASSFRTGATYEQYF. CDR3 sequence (DNA): TGCGCCAGCAGCTTCCGGACAGGGGCAACCTACGAGCAGTACTTC.

Regarding this clonotype: This is likely a read error, given that the CDR3 carries no conserved phenylalanine or tryptophan at its end. No DNA is shown, since the ends of the CDR3 on it are uncertain; the CDR3 is the one TCRdb lists. The J gene is TRBJ2-7, the V gene TRBV7-6; TRBD1, the D gene given by the table, was not confirmed from the DNA. The CDR3 contains 13 residues when both ends are counted. Per the germline V gene, CDR1 is SGHVS and CDR2 is FNYEAQ. The CDR3 protein is CASSQQENLYQQY.

About this clonotype: The missing conserved phenylalanine or tryptophan at the end of this CDR3 makes a read error likely. The limits of the CDR3 on the DNA are not certain, so only TCRdb's listed CDR3 is given. The genes are TRBV7-3 and TRBJ2-3. Germline CDR1 is SGHTA and CDR2 is FQGTGA. The CDR3 length equals 13 residues, ends included. The CDR3 loop reads CASGLAGTDTTYY.

In the case of this clonotype: Germline and junction disagree at one end, which may indicate a read error. This sequence joins TRBV7-8 and TRBJ2-3; no definite D call. The CDR3 sequence is 13 residues long. Germline V lookup: CDR1 SGHVS, CDR2 FQNEAQ. This chain's CDR3 is CASSLAGRHETQF. CDR3 in DNA: TGTGCCAGCAGCTTAGCGGGCAGACACGAGACGCAGTTT.

In the case of this clonotype: Germline and junction disagree at one end, which may indicate a read error. The chain couples TRBV5-1 to TRBJ1-1; no clear D gene. Germline values: CDR1 SGHRS, CDR2 YFSETQ. CDR3 length: 15 residues. The CDR3: CASSLRSEENAEAFF. The CDR3 bases are TGTGCCAGCAGCTTGCGTTCGGAAGAGAACGCTGAAGCTTTCTTT.

This chain uses TRBV7-2 with TRBJ1-2, with 7 bases that match TRBD1. Germline CDR1 SGHTA, CDR2 FQGNSA. CDR3 size: 14 residues. V was pared by 2 bases and J by 14 bases, with 14 bases of the junction left unmatched. DNA for the CDR3: TGTGCCAGCAGCTTAAGACAGGGTTACCACCCGCAGACCTTC. It specifies CASSLRQGYHPQTF.

This clonotype occurred once. It is unclear where the CDR3 begins or ends on the DNA, so no DNA is shown, and the CDR3 is as TCRdb lists it. This chain connects TRBV19 to TRBJ2-7; the table's D call TRBD1 went unverified against the DNA. The CDR3 numbers 16 amino acids, ends counted. The germline V gene has CDR1 LNHDA and CDR2 SQIVND (reference sequence). The CDR3 here is CASSIPGESYIEQYFV.

The count of this clonotype is one. The J gene is TRBJ2-5, the V gene TRBV7-9; 9 bases fit TRBD1. The V and J ends lost 6 bases and 10 bases, in that order; junction bases with no gene match: 18. This CDR3 comprises 16 residues. Germline loops: CDR1 SEHNR, CDR2 FQNEAQ (reference sequence). The CDR3 coding sequence is TGTGCCAGCAGGACCGACAGGGGGAATTCACGCCTCCACCAGTACTTC. Its translation: CASRTDRGNSRLHQYF.

The V and J genes are TRBV7-9 and TRBJ2-3; the match to TRBD1 covers 9 bases. The CDR3 contains 13 residues. In germline, CDR1 is SEHNR, CDR2 FQNEAQ (reference sequence). CDR3 region: CADGDRGTDTQYF. In nucleotides, the CDR3 is TGTGCAGACGGGGACAGGGGCACAGATACGCAGTATTTT.

V and J are TRBV7-9 and TRBJ2-7, with 7 bases identical to TRBD2. V was clipped by 4 bases and J by 3 bases; unmatched bases: 9. Germline V gives CDR1 SEHNR, CDR2 FQNEAQ (reference sequence). The CDR3 length is 15 residues. The CDR3 loop reads CASSSTSPNRYEQYF. The CDR3 coding sequence is TGTGCCAGCAGCTCGACTAGCCCAAACCGCTACGAGCAGTACTTC.

This clonotype was seen only a few times. The chain combines TRBV15 with TRBJ2-1; 14 bases are shared with TRBD2. Germline V CDR1 and CDR2: LNHNV, YYDKDF (reference sequence). After removal of 5 bases from V and 8 bases from J, the junction contained 11 bases not matched to a gene. The CDR3 extends over 17 amino acids. The CDR3 loop reads CATSVRLAGGRGDEQFF. CDR3 sequence (DNA): TGTGCCACCAGCGTGAGACTAGCGGGAGGGCGGGGCGATGAGCAGTTCTTC.

This clonotype has just one count. Mismatch with germline at one junction end may stem from a read error. The V gene is TRBV9, the J gene TRBJ1-1; tentative D call: TRBD1 (5 bases). Per the germline V gene, CDR1 is SGDLS and CDR2 is YYNGEE. The CDR3 totals 14 residues. The CDR3 DNA sequence: TGTGCCAGCAGCGCCGGGACTAGCGGAACAGAAGCGCACTTT. This sequence encodes CASSAGTSGTEAHF.

The chain links TRBV7-3 to TRBJ2-3; 7 bases align to TRBD2. Germline V gives CDR1 SGHTA, CDR2 FQGTGA. With V trimmed by 1 base and J by 10 bases, 11 bases remained unmatched. The length of the CDR3 is 15 residues. The CDR3 DNA sequence: TGTGCCAGCAGCTTAATTGCGGGAGTCGAAAGGGCGCAGTATTTT. Its protein product is CASSLIAGVERAQYF.

CDR3 protein: CASSLAGGFDTQDFF. The CDR3 nucleotides are TGTGCCAGCAGCTTAGCGGGAGGGTTCGATACGCAGGATTTCTTT. The chain combines TRBV7-8 with TRBJ1-1; no clear D. The V gene's germline CDR1 is SGHVS and CDR2 FQNEAQ. The CDR3 is made up of 15 amino acids. V lost 0 bases and J 13 bases, leaving 21 bases between the germline ends.

The V call is TRBV10-3, the J call TRBJ1-2, with D uncertain. V gave up 3 bases and J gave up 8 bases, with 13 bases separating them. Germline V CDR1 and CDR2: ENHRY, SYGVKD. The CDR3 loop spans 13 amino acids. The CDR3 nucleotides are TGTGCCATCAGTGAAGGACCAATCCGGGGCTACACCTTC. The encoded protein is CAISEGPIRGYTF.

The V and J genes are TRBV25-1 and TRBJ2-5; 10 bases agree with TRBD1. V shed 8 bases and J 5 bases; nucleotides not matched to a gene: 17. Germline CDR1 is MGHDK and CDR2 is SYGVNS. The CDR3 covers 17 residues. CDR3 region: CASHGSGQGPGWETQYF. The CDR3 DNA follows: TGTGCCAGCCATGGCTCGGGACAGGGGCCTGGATGGGAGACCCAGTACTTC.

Details on this clonotype: A read error may produce the germline difference seen at one junction end. The V gene is TRBV7-2, the J gene TRBJ1-5; 10 positions match TRBD1. Germline assignment: CDR1 SGHTA and CDR2 FQGNSA. The CDR3 extends over 14 amino acids. The CDR3 DNA is TGTGCCAGCAGCTTGACAGGGGGCGCCGACCCTGGCTACTTT. Protein product: CASSLTGGADPGYF.

Note on this clonotype: The conserved phenylalanine or tryptophan is not found at the CDR3 terminus, so this likely reflects a read error. Because the CDR3's place on the DNA is in doubt, the DNA is left out and the CDR3 is given as listed by TCRdb. This sequence joins TRBV2 and TRBJ2-5; the table's D gene call, TRBD1, was not cross checked with the DNA. The CDR3 is 15 amino acids long, termini counted. Per germline, CDR1 SNHLY and CDR2 FYNNEI. The CDR3 protein is CASRAGGTWAQTHYP.

The sample holds one count of this clonotype. The rearrangement uses TRBV7-9 and TRBJ1-2; unclear D gene. This CDR3 comprises 15 residues. The germline V gene has CDR1 SEHNR and CDR2 FQNEAQ (reference sequence). V was pared by 0 bases and J by 14 bases, with 22 bases between. The CDR3, as DNA: TGTGCCAGCAGCTTAGCGGGAGGTTCCGATTCGCAGTATACCTTC. It codes for CASSLAGGSDSQYTF.

Turning to this clonotype: A much larger clone differs by one base, so this may be a read error. No DNA is shown, since the ends of the CDR3 on it are uncertain; the CDR3 is the one TCRdb lists. The chain combines TRBV9 with TRBJ2-5. Counting both end residues, the CDR3 totals 14 amino acids. Germline loops: CDR1 SGDLS, CDR2 YYNGEE. The CDR3 here is CATSGGSDTQYFDF.

A note on this clonotype: A read error may produce the germline difference seen at one junction end. The V gene is TRBV7-3, the J gene TRBJ2-3; D is tentatively TRBD1 or TRBD2 (5 bases each). CDR1 SGHTA and CDR2 FQGTGA come from the germline V gene. The CDR3 has 14 residues. The CDR3 region is CASSFSLAGGTQQF. DNA for the CDR3: TGTGCCAGCAGCTTCTCGCTAGCTGGGGGTACGCAGCAGTTT.

The table lists this clonotype with a count of one. One end of the junction fails to match germline, which may point to a read error. V and J are TRBV7-8 and TRBJ1-2; D might be TRBD1 (5 bases). Germline V gene sequence: CDR1 SGHVS, CDR2 FQNEAQ. CDR3 length equals 15 residues. The CDR3 coding sequence is TGTGCCAGCAGCTTAGGGGGGAGCTACGGGGCTAACGACCCCTTC. Translated: CASSLGGSYGANDPF.

Points on this clonotype: No conserved phenylalanine or tryptophan is present at the end of the CDR3, so a read error is the likely explanation. The rearrangement links TRBV7-6 to TRBJ2-6; TRBD2 matches at 7 bases. CDR3 size: 17 residues. Germline V gene lookup returns CDR1 SGHVS and CDR2 FNYEAQ. The CDR3 spells CASTLGRGADGAYVLTS. The DNA for the CDR3 is TGTGCCAGCACCCTAGGGAGGGGCGCCGATGGGGCCTACGTCCTGACTTCC.

This clonotype has just a few counts. No conserved phenylalanine or tryptophan ends this CDR3, so it is likely a read error. No DNA is shown, since the ends of the CDR3 on it are uncertain; the CDR3 is the one TCRdb lists. The chain combines TRBV7-8 with TRBJ2-3; the DNA was not used to check the table's D call, TRBD2. The germline gives CDR1 SGHVS, CDR2 FQNEAQ. Ends included, the CDR3 has 13 residues. The CDR3: CASSYAGGPETQY.

V and J are TRBV7-2 and TRBJ1-2, with D unclear. Trimming removed 5 bases from V and 2 bases from J, with 12 bases in between. CDR1 is SGHTA and CDR2 is FQGNSA in the germline V gene. The CDR3 is 14 residues long. CDR3: CASSHPRTNYGYTF. The CDR3 DNA follows: TGTGCCAGCAGCCACCCACGAACGAACTATGGCTACACCTTC.

About this clonotype itself: At one end the junction does not follow the germline gene, possibly because of a read error. This sequence joins TRBV7-6 and TRBJ2-3; tentatively, D is TRBD2 (6 bases). Germline CDR1 and CDR2: SGHVS and FNYEAQ. The CDR3 spans 13 residues. Written as DNA, the CDR3 is TGTGCCAGCAGCTACATGGGAGGATACACGCAGCAGTTT. Translation: CASSYMGGYTQQF.

The chain carries TRBV7-8 and TRBJ2-3; D might be TRBD1 (6 bases). Per the germline V gene, CDR1 is SGHVS and CDR2 is FQNEAQ. This CDR3 has 13 residues. V lost 8 bases to trimming and J lost 6 bases, with 15 bases between them. This chain's CDR3 is CASGEGGSDTQYF. The CDR3 coding sequence is TGTGCCAGCGGGGAAGGGGGAAGTGATACGCAGTATTTT.

The V gene is TRBV7-9, the J gene TRBJ2-7, with no clear D. The length of the CDR3 is 18 residues. Per germline, CDR1 SEHNR and CDR2 FQNEAQ (reference sequence). Trimming took off 5 bases at V and 3 bases at J, with 26 bases between the two ends. The CDR3 DNA reads as TGTGCCAGCAGCGCAGAGGCTGATTATGGCTACACCTTCTACGAGCAGTACGTC. This gives the protein CASSAEADYGYTFYEQYV.

This clonotype was seen only a few times. The J gene is TRBJ2-3, the V gene TRBV5-5; D is unclear. V lost 7 bases to trimming and J lost 0 bases, with 9 bases between them. The germline V gene has CDR1 SGHKS and CDR2 YYEKEE (reference sequence). The CDR3 contains 13 residues. In nucleotides, the CDR3 is TGTGCCAGCGGGTACGAGAGCACAGATACGCAGTATTTT. It encodes CASGYESTDTQYF.